The following is a TCR beta chain sequence with its context. This CDR3 region has 13 residues. V was clipped by 4 bases and J by 4 bases; unmatched bases: 3. Germline V gene sequence: CDR1 MNHEY, CDR2 SMNVEV (reference sequence). This sample is part of a study of CD8+ T cells in alopecia areata. RNA extraction and reverse transcription yielded cDNA as sequencing template. Measured with immunoSEQ multiplex PCR; TCRdb has only the in-frame clones, and not every one. The profile shows 100,000 to 150,000 clones, 45% to 50% of them singletons. This receptor was taken from a human donor with alopecia areata. The J gene is TRBJ1-2, the V gene TRBV27, with 7 bases that match TRBD1. The sequences come from CD8+ T cells sorted from blood, collected at week 0. DNA for the CDR3: TGTGCCAGCAGTTCAGGGGGAGGCTATGGCTACACCTTC. The encoded protein is CASSSGGGYGYTF.